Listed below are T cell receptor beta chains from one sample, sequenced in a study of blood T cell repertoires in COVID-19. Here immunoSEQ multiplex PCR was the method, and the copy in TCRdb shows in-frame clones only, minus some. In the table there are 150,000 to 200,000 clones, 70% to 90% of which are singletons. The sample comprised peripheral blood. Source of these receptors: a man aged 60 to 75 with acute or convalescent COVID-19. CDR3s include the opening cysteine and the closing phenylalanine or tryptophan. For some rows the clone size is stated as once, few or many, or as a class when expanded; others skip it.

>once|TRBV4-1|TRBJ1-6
CASSQEDRGRSPLHF
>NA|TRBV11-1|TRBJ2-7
CASSLIAASYEQYF
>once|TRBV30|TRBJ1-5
CAWSRTGGGNQPQHF
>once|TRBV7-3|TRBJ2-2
CASSKQGVTGELFF
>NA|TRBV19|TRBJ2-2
CATRGTILNTGELFF
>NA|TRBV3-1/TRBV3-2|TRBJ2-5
CASSQTPTNQETQYF
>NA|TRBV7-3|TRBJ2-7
CASSTQGAKEQYF
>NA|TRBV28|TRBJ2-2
CASIGLVNTGELFF
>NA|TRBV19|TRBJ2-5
CASSSGDRGKETQYF
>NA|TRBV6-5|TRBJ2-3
CASSYLGTSGPNTQYF
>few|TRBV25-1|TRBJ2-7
CASIRTGSWEQYF
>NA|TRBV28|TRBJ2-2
CASRPGQGTGELFF
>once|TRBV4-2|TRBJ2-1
CASSPRQSNEQFF
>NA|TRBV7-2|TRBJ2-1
CASSLAPRGEQFF
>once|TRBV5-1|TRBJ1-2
CASSLGRDYGYTF
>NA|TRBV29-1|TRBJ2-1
CSVGTGTSAYNEQFF
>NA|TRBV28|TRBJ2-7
CASSAPPGVSSYEQYF
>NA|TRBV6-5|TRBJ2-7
CASSYGLGTGGYEQYF
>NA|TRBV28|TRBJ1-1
CASSSTGNTEAFF
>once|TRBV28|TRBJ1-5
CASFRAGDSNQPQHF
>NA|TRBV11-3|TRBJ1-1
CASSHDPEGSEAFF
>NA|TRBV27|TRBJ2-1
CASPDRYNEQFF
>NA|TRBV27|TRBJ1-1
CASTQLGTTYTEAFF
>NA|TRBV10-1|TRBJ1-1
CASSATTGNTEAFF
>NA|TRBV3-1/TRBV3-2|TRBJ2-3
CASSGRGLDGTDTQYF
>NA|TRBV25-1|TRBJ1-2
CASSVGEANYGYTF
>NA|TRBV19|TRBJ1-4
CASSISGATNEKLFF
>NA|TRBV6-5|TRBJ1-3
CASRPPQGLRNTIYF
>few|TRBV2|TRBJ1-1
CASSEETGGHVEAFF
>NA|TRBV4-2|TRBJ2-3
CASSQGQWDTQYF
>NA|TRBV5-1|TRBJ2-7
CASSFSGGTYEQYF
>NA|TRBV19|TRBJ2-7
CASSPRDIYSYEQYF
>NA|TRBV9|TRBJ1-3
CASSAGPGQGSGNTIYF
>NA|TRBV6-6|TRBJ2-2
CASRGTGVGELFF
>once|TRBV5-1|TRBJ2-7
CASSLAGRGLYEQYF
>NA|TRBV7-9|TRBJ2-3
CASSLELGVIDTQYF
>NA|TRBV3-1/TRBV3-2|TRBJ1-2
CASSPWDNTRSGYTF
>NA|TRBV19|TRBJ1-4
CASTSRGYEKLFF
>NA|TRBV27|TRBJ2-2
CASSFGGGVTGELFF
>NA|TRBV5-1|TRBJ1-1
CASSLEDVLTEAFF
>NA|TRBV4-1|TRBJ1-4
CASSLGWTANEKLFF
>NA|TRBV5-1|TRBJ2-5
CASSPLAGETQYF
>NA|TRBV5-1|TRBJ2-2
CASSLDSGKKNTGELFF
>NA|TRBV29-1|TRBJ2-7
CSVGTSASYEQYF
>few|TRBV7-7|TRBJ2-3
CASSPASGRVSTDTQYF
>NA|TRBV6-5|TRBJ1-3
CATAGLSGNTIYF
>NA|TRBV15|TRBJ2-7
CATSRGQGLPEQYF
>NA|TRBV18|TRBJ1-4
CASSRTGTGYEKLFF
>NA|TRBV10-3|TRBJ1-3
CAISEGRGSGNTIYF
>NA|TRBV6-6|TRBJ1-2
CASSYNSGVTGYTF
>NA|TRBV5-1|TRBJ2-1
CASSLGTGLYNEQFF
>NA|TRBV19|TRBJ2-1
CASSISRYEQFF
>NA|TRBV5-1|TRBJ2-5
CASSLGQRGGETQYF
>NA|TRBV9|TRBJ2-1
CASSVSLGQTYNEQFF
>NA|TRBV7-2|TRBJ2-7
CASSTSSGSRIEQYF
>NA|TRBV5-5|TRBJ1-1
CASSLIGGNEPAFF
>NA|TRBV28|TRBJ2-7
CASSGGFGYYEQYF
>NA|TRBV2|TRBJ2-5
CASSYRDRGFGTQYF
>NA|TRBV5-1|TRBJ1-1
CASSLDGAEAFF